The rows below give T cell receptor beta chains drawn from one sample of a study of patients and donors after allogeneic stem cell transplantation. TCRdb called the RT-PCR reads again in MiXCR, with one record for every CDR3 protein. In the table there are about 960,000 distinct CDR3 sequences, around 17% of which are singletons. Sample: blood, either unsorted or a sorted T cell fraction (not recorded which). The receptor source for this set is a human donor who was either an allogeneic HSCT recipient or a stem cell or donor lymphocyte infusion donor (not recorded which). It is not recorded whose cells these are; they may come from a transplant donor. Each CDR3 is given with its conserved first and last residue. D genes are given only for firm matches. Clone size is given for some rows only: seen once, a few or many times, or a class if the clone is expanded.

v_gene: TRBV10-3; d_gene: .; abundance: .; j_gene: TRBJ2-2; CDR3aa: CAISSRTWELFF; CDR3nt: TGTGCCATCAGTTCTCGAACCTGGGAGCTGTTTTTT
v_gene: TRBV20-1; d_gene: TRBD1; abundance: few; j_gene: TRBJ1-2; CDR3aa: CSAPRGKKGYTF; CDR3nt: TGCAGTGCTCCCAGGGGGAAGAAGGGCTACACCTTC
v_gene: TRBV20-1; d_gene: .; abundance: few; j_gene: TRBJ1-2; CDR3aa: CSASAGLAYGYTF; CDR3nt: TGCAGTGCTAGTGCGGGACTGGCCTATGGCTACACCTTC
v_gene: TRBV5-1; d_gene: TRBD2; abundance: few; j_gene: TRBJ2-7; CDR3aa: CASSLVAGGPEQYF; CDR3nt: TGCGCCAGCAGCTTGGTAGCGGGGGGGCCCGAGCAGTACTTC
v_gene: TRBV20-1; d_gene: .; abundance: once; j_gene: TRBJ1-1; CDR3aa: CSASRPGVNTEAFF; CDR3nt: TGCAGTGCTAGCCGGCCAGGGGTTAACACTGAAGCTTTCTTT
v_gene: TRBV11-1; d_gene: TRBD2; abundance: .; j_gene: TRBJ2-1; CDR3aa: CASSLAVGLAGGSYNEQFF; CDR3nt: TGTGCCAGCAGCTTAGCGGTGGGACTAGCGGGAGGTTCCTACAATGAGCAGTTCTTC
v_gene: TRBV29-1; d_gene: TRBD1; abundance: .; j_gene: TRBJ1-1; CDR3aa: CSVEDPGQGDTEAFF; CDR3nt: TGCAGCGTTGAAGATCCCGGACAGGGGGACACTGAAGCTTTCTTT
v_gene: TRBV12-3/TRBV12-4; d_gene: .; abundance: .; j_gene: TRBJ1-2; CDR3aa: CASRTTGTRAESGYTF; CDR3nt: TGTGCCAGCAGGACTACAGGAACCCGAGCTGAGAGTGGCTACACCTTC
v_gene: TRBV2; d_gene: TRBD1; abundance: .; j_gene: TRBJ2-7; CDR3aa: CASSDPGQGNYEQYF; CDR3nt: TGTGCCAGCAGTGACCCCGGACAGGGCAACTACGAGCAGTACTTC
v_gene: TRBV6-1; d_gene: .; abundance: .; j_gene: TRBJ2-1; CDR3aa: CASRRALRMNEQFF; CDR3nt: TGTGCCAGCAGGCGGGCGTTAAGAATGAATGAGCAGTTCTTC